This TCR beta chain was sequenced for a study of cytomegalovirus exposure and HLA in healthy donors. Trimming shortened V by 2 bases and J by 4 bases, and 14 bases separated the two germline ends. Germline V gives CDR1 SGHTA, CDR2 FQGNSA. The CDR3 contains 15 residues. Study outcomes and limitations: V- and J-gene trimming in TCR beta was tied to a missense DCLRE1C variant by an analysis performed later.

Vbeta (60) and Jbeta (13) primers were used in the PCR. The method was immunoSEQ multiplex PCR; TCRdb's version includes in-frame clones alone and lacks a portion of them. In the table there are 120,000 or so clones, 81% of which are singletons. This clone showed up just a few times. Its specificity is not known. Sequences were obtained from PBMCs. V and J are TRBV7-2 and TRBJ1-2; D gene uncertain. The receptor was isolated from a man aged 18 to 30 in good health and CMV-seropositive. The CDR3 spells CASSLKRAEVYGYTF. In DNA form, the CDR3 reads TGTGCCAGCAGCTTAAAGCGAGCCGAGGTCTATGGCTACACCTTC.